This T cell receptor beta chain was sequenced during a study of blood T cell repertoires in COVID-19. Study information: From the United States, Italy and Spain came samples of acute and convalescent COVID-19.

Losses at the gene ends were 2 bases for V and 8 bases for J; bases not matched to a gene: 7. The CDR3 totals 15 residues. Germline values: CDR1 MNHEY, CDR2 SVGAGI. Libraries were prepared by immunoSEQ multiplex PCR; TCRdb keeps only in-frame clonotypes and omits some of them. The sample lists hundreds of thousands of clones, approximately 88% occurring once. The chain links TRBV6-5 to TRBJ2-1; 9 bases map to TRBD2. Sequenced input: peripheral blood. This receptor was obtained from a woman aged 25 to 39 with acute or convalescent COVID-19. CDR3 residues: CASSYSGGRAYEQFF. The CDR3 DNA is TGTGCCAGCAGTTACAGCGGCGGGAGGGCCTATGAGCAGTTCTTC.